A single sample gave rise to the 31 T cell receptor beta chains below, sequenced in a study of CD4+ T cells in melanoma. Repertoires were generated with immunoSEQ multiplex PCR, while TCRdb's copy carries only in-frame clones and drops some. The sample yields fewer than 20,000 clones, 65% to 85% seen once. The sample taken for sequencing was cells from a culture (not recorded whether cultured in vitro). The receptors were sampled from a human donor with melanoma.

This clone was found a few times. This rearrangement joins TRBV29-1 to TRBJ1-5; TRBD1 matches at 7 bases. Per germline, CDR1 SQVTM and CDR2 ANQGSEA. J lost 7 bases, V lost 5 bases, and 8 bases had no gene match. The length of the CDR3 is 13 residues. CDR3 amino acids: CSVLGTAGQPQHF. CDR3 sequence (DNA): TGCAGCGTTCTTGGGACAGCGGGACAGCCCCAGCATTTT.

V usage is TRBV7-3 and J usage is TRBJ1-6; D is unclear. The germline gives CDR1 SGHTA, CDR2 FQGTGA. V lost 10 bases and J lost 7, with 14 bases in between. CDR3 length: 13 amino acids. The chain's CDR3 is CATASGLNSPLHF. CDR3 bases: TGTGCCACCGCCTCCGGGCTCAATTCACCCCTCCACTTT.

This clone was observed a handful of times. The chain joins TRBV12-5 to TRBJ1-2, with D unclear. Germline lookup yields CDR1 LGHNT and CDR2 FRNRAP. Trimming left V 6 bases short and J 8 bases short, with 19 bases between. CDR3 size: 14 residues. The CDR3, as DNA: TGTGCTAGTGGCGAGAAGTTCCAAGACGGGGGCTACACCTTC. This gives the protein CASGEKFQDGGYTF.

V gene TRBV25-1 combines with J gene TRBJ1-2; D is undetermined. The CDR3 has 14 residues. V was clipped by 4 bases and J by 8 bases, with 17 bases between them. CDR1 and CDR2 from the germline V gene are MGHDK and SYGVNS. The CDR3 loop is CASSVRDSEGGYTF. CDR3 DNA: TGTGCCAGCAGTGTCCGGGATTCCGAGGGAGGCTACACCTTC.

For this clone: This specimen includes other DNA sequences encoding the same CDR3. V usage is TRBV29-1 and J usage is TRBJ1-2; 8 positions match TRBD1. This CDR3 is built from 13 residues. Germline V gene sequence: CDR1 SQVTM, CDR2 ANQGSEA. The V and J ends lost 7 bases and 4 bases, in that order; junction bases with no gene match: 8. CDR3 DNA: TGCAGCGCTGGACAGGGCGGGAGCTATGGCTACACCTTC. Its translation is CSAGQGGSYGYTF. The variable domain in full, with the rest retrieved from reference TRBV29-1 and TRBJ1-2, is SAVISQKPSRDICQRGTSLTIQCQVDSQVTMMFWYRQQPGQSLTLIATANQGSEATYESGFVIDKFPISRPNLTFSTLTVSNMSPEDSSIYLCSAGQGGSYGYTFGSGTRLTVV.

In its sample, this clone was seen a few times. V gene TRBV5-4 combines with J gene TRBJ1-4; the D gene is possibly TRBD1 (6 bases). There are 14 residues in the CDR3. V was trimmed by 2 bases and J by 1 base, leaving 6 bases between them. Looked up from germline, CDR1 is SGHNT and CDR2 is YYREEE (reference sequence). The CDR3 nucleotides read TGTGCCAGCAGCTTAGGGGGAACTAATGAAAAACTGTTTTTT. Translation: CASSLGGTNEKLFF.

This chain joins TRBV7-9 and TRBJ1-1; D gene unclear. The CDR3 loop spans 15 amino acids. Looked up from germline, CDR1 is SEHNR and CDR2 is FQNEAQ (reference sequence). Trimming removed 4 bases from V and 4 bases from J, with 16 bases in between. CDR3 sequence reads: CASSSIWGVSTEAFF. The CDR3 DNA is TGTGCCAGCAGCTCGATATGGGGTGTCAGCACTGAAGCTTTCTTT.

The DNA for the CDR3 is TGTGCCAGCAGCTTAAGGCCGGGAGGGTACACTGAAGCTTTCTTT. Its translation: CASSLRPGGYTEAFF. This chain connects TRBV7-3 to TRBJ1-1, with unresolved D. Trimming left V 1 base short and J 3 bases short, with 12 bases between. The germline gives CDR1 SGHTA, CDR2 FQGTGA. This CDR3 is 15 amino acids long.

V is TRBV20-1 and J is TRBJ2-1; D is uncertain. V lost 6 bases and J 8 bases, leaving 11 bases between the germline ends. The CDR3 extends over 11 amino acids. Germline V CDR1 and CDR2: DFQATT, SNEGSKA (reference sequence). The CDR3 DNA sequence: TGCAGTGCATTCAGTAGCTATGAGCAGTTCTTC. The encoded protein is CSAFSSYEQFF.

The chain joins TRBV6-5 to TRBJ2-1; 7 bases match TRBD2. V was pared by 5 bases and J by 7 bases, with 8 bases of the junction left unmatched. The germline gives CDR1 MNHEY, CDR2 SVGAGI. The CDR3 has 14 residues. The CDR3 spells CASSRAGVRNEQFF. Written as DNA, the CDR3 is TGTGCCAGCAGTCGGGCGGGGGTCAGAAATGAGCAGTTCTTC.

The chain carries TRBV19 and TRBJ1-4; D ambiguous. This CDR3 region has 11 residues. The germline V gene encodes CDR1 LNHDA and CDR2 SQIVND (reference sequence). The V and J ends lost 9 bases and 7 bases respectively, with 9 bases between them. CDR3 nucleotide sequence: TGTGCCAGCCAGATAGGTGAAAAACTGTTTTTT. Encoded protein: CASQIGEKLFF.

The CDR3 region is CASSLTGGELFF. The CDR3 coding sequence is TGTGCCAGCTCACTAACAGGCGGGGAGCTGTTTTTT. V gene TRBV18 combines with J gene TRBJ2-2; TRBD1 might be the D (5 bases). In germline, CDR1 is KGHSH, CDR2 LQKENI. V was cut by 4 bases and J by 7 bases, with 7 bases left in between. The CDR3 length is 12 residues.

This sequence joins TRBV19 and TRBJ1-2; no clear D gene. CDR1 and CDR2 (germline): LNHDA, SQIVND (reference sequence). This CDR3 has 16 amino acids. V lost 2 bases to trimming and J lost 4 bases, with 17 bases between them. CDR3 in DNA: TGTGCCAGTAGTATATGGGGATCGGACGCCACCTATGGCTACACCTTC. It yields the protein CASSIWGSDATYGYTF. Full variable domain (missing parts from reference TRBV19 and TRBJ1-2): DGGITQSPKYLFRKEGQNVTLSCEQNLNHDAMYWYRQDPGQGLRLIYYSQIVNDFQKGDIAEGYSVSREKKESFPLTVTSAQKNPTAFYLCASSIWGSDATYGYTFGSGTRLTVV.

The chain joins TRBV11-3 to TRBJ2-2; unclear D gene. Germline V gene data show CDR1 as SGHNT and CDR2 as YENEEA. CDR3 length equals 13 residues. Trimming took off 5 bases at V and 7 bases at J, with 11 bases between the two ends. CDR3 DNA: TGTGCCAGCAGCCCGAAGTCATACGGGGAGCTGTTTTTT. It encodes CASSPKSYGELFF.

The V and J genes are TRBV9 and TRBJ2-6; D perhaps matches TRBD2 (5 bases). V gave up 4 bases and J gave up 1 base, with 9 bases separating them. The length of the CDR3 is 15 residues. Germline assignment: CDR1 SGDLS and CDR2 YYNGEE. In DNA, the CDR3 is TGTGCCAGCAGCCCTCGGAGGTCTGGGGCCAACGTCCTGACTTTC. It specifies CASSPRRSGANVLTF. Variable domain in full (rest from reference TRBV9 and TRBJ2-6): DSGVTQTPKHLITATGQRVTLRCSPRSGDLSVYWYQQSLDQGLQFLIQYYNGEERAKGNILERFSAQQFPDLHSELNLSSLELGDSALYFCASSPRRSGANVLTFGAGSRLTVL.

This chain connects TRBV5-1 to TRBJ2-3; the match to TRBD2 covers 9 bases. Germline CDR1 and CDR2: SGHRS and YFSETQ. The CDR3 length is 18 residues. The V and J ends lost 1 base and 0 bases, in that order; junction bases with no gene match: 9. The CDR3 protein is CASSLSLAGRSSTDTQYF. The DNA of the CDR3 is TGCGCCAGCAGCTTGTCCCTAGCGGGGCGGTCTAGCACAGATACGCAGTATTTT.

The rearrangement links TRBV15 to TRBJ1-1; weak D call: TRBD1 (5 bases). Germline CDR1 reads LNHNV; CDR2 reads YYDKDF (reference sequence). This CDR3 is built from 14 residues. Trimming left V 6 bases short and J 7 bases short, with 18 bases between. For the CDR3, the DNA is TGTGCCACCAGTTCACCGGGACTGAGTATTGAAGCTTTCTTT. Amino acid sequence: CATSSPGLSIEAFF.

This clone was detected only a few times. The V gene is TRBV25-1, the J gene TRBJ1-3; 7 bases are shared with TRBD1. The CDR3 contains 18 residues. Trimming removed 8 bases from V and 0 bases from J; junction bases left unmatched: 16. Germline CDR1 and CDR2: MGHDK and SYGVNS. The CDR3 DNA sequence: TGTGCCAGCCGTGGGGAAGAGGACAGGTCGACCTCTGGAAACACCATATATTTT. It codes for CASRGEEDRSTSGNTIYF.

This clone occurred a few times. The rearrangement uses TRBV6-6 and TRBJ2-1; possible D gene TRBD1, 5 bases. There are 11 residues in the CDR3. The V end was cut by 5 bases, the J end by 8 bases, with 7 bases between. Germline values: CDR1 MNHNY, CDR2 SVGAGI (reference sequence). This CDR3 reads CASSPRDEQFF. CDR3 DNA sequence: TGTGCCAGCAGTCCCAGGGATGAGCAGTTCTTC.

This chain uses TRBV7-6 with TRBJ2-5; 9 bases line up with TRBD1. CDR3 length: 15 amino acids. The V and J ends lost 5 bases and 3 bases, in that order; junction bases with no gene match: 7. Germline values: CDR1 SGHVS, CDR2 FNYEAQ. CDR3 in amino acids: CASSPGTGREETQYF. The DNA of the CDR3 is TGTGCCAGCAGCCCGGGGACAGGGAGAGAAGAGACCCAGTACTTC.

This clone was detected a few times. The CDR3 spells CASSKGHSNQPQHF. The CDR3 nucleotides are TGTGCCAGTAGTAAAGGACATAGCAATCAGCCCCAGCATTTT. The chain recombines TRBV19 with TRBJ1-5, with D perhaps matching TRBD1 (5 bases). Germline assignment: CDR1 LNHDA and CDR2 SQIVND (reference sequence). V lost 4 bases and J lost 0, with 7 bases in between. The CDR3 covers 14 residues.

The chain recombines TRBV5-1 with TRBJ1-2, with D hard to call. The CDR3 contains 13 residues. CDR1 is SGHRS and CDR2 is YFSETQ in the germline V gene. With 2 bases removed from V and 7 bases from J, the gap between germline ends came to 12 bases. The CDR3 sequence: CASSFSGSGGYTF. Here the CDR3 DNA reads TGCGCCAGCAGCTTCTCGGGGTCTGGTGGCTACACCTTC.

The gene calls are TRBV6-4 and TRBJ2-2; D ambiguous. The germline V gene has CDR1 MRHNA and CDR2 SNTAGT. Trimming stripped 5 bases from V and 4 bases from J, with 14 bases between. This CDR3 comprises 15 residues. The CDR3 DNA reads TGTGCCAGCAGTAGGACCCACCTGGTCACCGGGGAGCTGTTTTTT. Its translation is CASSRTHLVTGELFF.

A few counts support this clone. The genes are TRBV14 and TRBJ2-3; no reliable D call. This CDR3 region has 12 residues. V was shortened by 0 bases and J by 7 bases, with 5 bases between the two germline ends. Germline V gene lookup returns CDR1 SGHDN and CDR2 FVKESK. The CDR3 here is CASSQEWNTQYF. The CDR3 coding sequence is TGTGCCAGCAGCCAAGAATGGAATACGCAGTATTTT.

The sample holds one count of this clone. The chain uses TRBV27 and TRBJ1-5; no clear D. This CDR3 region has 13 residues. Germline CDR1 is MNHEY and CDR2 is SMNVEV (reference sequence). V lost 2 bases and J 3 bases, leaving 5 bases between the germline ends. The CDR3 loop reads CASSLRINQPQHF. Written as DNA, the CDR3 is TGTGCCAGCAGTTTACGGATCAATCAGCCCCAGCATTTT.

This clone showed up just once. The rearrangement links TRBV25-1 to TRBJ1-2, with D perhaps matching TRBD1 (6 bases). Between the trimmed V and J ends, which lost 2 bases and 8 bases, there was a span of 12 bases. CDR1 and CDR2 (germline): MGHDK, SYGVNS. The CDR3 has 13 amino acids. CDR3 nucleotides: TGTGCCAGCAGTGAAGCCGGGGGCTTCGGCTACACCTTC. Translating gives CASSEAGGFGYTF.

The chain links TRBV11-2 to TRBJ2-7; D remains unclear. This CDR3 comprises 15 residues. The V gene lost 5 bases and the J gene lost 1 base, with 15 bases spanning the gap. Germline CDR1 and CDR2: SGHAT and FQNNGV. CDR3: CASSGAVAASYEQYF. The CDR3, as DNA: TGTGCCAGCAGCGGCGCGGTAGCCGCTTCCTACGAGCAGTACTTC.

The chain uses TRBV30 and TRBJ1-6; D might be TRBD1 (6 bases). CDR1 and CDR2 from the germline V gene are GTSNPN and SVGIG (reference sequence). Trimming shortened V by 1 base and J by 9 bases, and 10 bases separated the two germline ends. This CDR3 has 13 residues. Written as DNA, the CDR3 is TGTGCCTGGAGTGGACAGGTCCTTTCACCCCTCCACTTT. This codes for CAWSGQVLSPLHF.

The genes are TRBV10-3 and TRBJ1-2, with 7 nucleotides matching TRBD1. This CDR3 is 14 amino acids long. Germline CDR1 reads ENHRY; CDR2 reads SYGVKD. V shed 6 bases, J shed 4 bases, and the junction held 8 bases outside the gene matches. CDR3 amino acids: CAISGQERLYGYTF. The CDR3 DNA is TGTGCCATCAGCGGACAGGAGAGACTCTATGGCTACACCTTC.

V is TRBV25-1 and J is TRBJ2-7, with TRBD1 as a possible D gene (5 bases). V lost 2 bases and J lost 5, with 13 bases in between. The germline CDR1 and CDR2 sequences are MGHDK and SYGVNS. The CDR3 has 14 amino acids. As DNA, the CDR3 is TGTGCCAGCAGTGAACCAGGGTCGGCAAACGAGCAGTACTTC. Protein sequence: CASSEPGSANEQYF.

CDR3 loop: CASSGRQGFDEQYF. In DNA form, the CDR3 reads TGTGCCAGTAGTGGCCGACAGGGATTTGACGAGCAGTACTTC. The chain links TRBV19 to TRBJ2-7; 7 nucleotides agree with TRBD1. With 5 bases clipped from V and 5 bases from J, the junction kept 9 bases outside the gene matches. In germline, CDR1 is LNHDA, CDR2 SQIVND (reference sequence). There are 14 residues in the CDR3. The variable domain in full, with the rest retrieved from reference TRBV19 and TRBJ2-7, is DGGITQSPKYLFRKEGQNVTLSCEQNLNHDAMYWYRQDPGQGLRLIYYSQIVNDFQKGDIAEGYSVSREKKESFPLTVTSAQKNPTAFYLCASSGRQGFDEQYFGPGTRLTVT.